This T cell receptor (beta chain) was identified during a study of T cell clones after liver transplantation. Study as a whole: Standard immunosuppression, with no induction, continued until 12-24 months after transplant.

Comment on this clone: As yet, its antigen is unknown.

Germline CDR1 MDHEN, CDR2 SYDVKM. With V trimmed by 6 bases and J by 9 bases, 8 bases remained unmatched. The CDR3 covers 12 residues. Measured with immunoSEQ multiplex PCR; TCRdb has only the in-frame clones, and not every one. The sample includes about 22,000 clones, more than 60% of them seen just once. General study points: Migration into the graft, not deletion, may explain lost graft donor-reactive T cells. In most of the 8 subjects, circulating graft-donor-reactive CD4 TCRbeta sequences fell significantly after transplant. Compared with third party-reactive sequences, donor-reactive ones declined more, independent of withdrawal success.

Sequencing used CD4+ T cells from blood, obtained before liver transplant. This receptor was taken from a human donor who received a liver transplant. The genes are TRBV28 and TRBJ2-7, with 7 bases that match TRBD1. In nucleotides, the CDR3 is TGTGCCAGCAGACGCTACAGGGGTGCGCAGTACTTC. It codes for CASRRYRGAQYF.